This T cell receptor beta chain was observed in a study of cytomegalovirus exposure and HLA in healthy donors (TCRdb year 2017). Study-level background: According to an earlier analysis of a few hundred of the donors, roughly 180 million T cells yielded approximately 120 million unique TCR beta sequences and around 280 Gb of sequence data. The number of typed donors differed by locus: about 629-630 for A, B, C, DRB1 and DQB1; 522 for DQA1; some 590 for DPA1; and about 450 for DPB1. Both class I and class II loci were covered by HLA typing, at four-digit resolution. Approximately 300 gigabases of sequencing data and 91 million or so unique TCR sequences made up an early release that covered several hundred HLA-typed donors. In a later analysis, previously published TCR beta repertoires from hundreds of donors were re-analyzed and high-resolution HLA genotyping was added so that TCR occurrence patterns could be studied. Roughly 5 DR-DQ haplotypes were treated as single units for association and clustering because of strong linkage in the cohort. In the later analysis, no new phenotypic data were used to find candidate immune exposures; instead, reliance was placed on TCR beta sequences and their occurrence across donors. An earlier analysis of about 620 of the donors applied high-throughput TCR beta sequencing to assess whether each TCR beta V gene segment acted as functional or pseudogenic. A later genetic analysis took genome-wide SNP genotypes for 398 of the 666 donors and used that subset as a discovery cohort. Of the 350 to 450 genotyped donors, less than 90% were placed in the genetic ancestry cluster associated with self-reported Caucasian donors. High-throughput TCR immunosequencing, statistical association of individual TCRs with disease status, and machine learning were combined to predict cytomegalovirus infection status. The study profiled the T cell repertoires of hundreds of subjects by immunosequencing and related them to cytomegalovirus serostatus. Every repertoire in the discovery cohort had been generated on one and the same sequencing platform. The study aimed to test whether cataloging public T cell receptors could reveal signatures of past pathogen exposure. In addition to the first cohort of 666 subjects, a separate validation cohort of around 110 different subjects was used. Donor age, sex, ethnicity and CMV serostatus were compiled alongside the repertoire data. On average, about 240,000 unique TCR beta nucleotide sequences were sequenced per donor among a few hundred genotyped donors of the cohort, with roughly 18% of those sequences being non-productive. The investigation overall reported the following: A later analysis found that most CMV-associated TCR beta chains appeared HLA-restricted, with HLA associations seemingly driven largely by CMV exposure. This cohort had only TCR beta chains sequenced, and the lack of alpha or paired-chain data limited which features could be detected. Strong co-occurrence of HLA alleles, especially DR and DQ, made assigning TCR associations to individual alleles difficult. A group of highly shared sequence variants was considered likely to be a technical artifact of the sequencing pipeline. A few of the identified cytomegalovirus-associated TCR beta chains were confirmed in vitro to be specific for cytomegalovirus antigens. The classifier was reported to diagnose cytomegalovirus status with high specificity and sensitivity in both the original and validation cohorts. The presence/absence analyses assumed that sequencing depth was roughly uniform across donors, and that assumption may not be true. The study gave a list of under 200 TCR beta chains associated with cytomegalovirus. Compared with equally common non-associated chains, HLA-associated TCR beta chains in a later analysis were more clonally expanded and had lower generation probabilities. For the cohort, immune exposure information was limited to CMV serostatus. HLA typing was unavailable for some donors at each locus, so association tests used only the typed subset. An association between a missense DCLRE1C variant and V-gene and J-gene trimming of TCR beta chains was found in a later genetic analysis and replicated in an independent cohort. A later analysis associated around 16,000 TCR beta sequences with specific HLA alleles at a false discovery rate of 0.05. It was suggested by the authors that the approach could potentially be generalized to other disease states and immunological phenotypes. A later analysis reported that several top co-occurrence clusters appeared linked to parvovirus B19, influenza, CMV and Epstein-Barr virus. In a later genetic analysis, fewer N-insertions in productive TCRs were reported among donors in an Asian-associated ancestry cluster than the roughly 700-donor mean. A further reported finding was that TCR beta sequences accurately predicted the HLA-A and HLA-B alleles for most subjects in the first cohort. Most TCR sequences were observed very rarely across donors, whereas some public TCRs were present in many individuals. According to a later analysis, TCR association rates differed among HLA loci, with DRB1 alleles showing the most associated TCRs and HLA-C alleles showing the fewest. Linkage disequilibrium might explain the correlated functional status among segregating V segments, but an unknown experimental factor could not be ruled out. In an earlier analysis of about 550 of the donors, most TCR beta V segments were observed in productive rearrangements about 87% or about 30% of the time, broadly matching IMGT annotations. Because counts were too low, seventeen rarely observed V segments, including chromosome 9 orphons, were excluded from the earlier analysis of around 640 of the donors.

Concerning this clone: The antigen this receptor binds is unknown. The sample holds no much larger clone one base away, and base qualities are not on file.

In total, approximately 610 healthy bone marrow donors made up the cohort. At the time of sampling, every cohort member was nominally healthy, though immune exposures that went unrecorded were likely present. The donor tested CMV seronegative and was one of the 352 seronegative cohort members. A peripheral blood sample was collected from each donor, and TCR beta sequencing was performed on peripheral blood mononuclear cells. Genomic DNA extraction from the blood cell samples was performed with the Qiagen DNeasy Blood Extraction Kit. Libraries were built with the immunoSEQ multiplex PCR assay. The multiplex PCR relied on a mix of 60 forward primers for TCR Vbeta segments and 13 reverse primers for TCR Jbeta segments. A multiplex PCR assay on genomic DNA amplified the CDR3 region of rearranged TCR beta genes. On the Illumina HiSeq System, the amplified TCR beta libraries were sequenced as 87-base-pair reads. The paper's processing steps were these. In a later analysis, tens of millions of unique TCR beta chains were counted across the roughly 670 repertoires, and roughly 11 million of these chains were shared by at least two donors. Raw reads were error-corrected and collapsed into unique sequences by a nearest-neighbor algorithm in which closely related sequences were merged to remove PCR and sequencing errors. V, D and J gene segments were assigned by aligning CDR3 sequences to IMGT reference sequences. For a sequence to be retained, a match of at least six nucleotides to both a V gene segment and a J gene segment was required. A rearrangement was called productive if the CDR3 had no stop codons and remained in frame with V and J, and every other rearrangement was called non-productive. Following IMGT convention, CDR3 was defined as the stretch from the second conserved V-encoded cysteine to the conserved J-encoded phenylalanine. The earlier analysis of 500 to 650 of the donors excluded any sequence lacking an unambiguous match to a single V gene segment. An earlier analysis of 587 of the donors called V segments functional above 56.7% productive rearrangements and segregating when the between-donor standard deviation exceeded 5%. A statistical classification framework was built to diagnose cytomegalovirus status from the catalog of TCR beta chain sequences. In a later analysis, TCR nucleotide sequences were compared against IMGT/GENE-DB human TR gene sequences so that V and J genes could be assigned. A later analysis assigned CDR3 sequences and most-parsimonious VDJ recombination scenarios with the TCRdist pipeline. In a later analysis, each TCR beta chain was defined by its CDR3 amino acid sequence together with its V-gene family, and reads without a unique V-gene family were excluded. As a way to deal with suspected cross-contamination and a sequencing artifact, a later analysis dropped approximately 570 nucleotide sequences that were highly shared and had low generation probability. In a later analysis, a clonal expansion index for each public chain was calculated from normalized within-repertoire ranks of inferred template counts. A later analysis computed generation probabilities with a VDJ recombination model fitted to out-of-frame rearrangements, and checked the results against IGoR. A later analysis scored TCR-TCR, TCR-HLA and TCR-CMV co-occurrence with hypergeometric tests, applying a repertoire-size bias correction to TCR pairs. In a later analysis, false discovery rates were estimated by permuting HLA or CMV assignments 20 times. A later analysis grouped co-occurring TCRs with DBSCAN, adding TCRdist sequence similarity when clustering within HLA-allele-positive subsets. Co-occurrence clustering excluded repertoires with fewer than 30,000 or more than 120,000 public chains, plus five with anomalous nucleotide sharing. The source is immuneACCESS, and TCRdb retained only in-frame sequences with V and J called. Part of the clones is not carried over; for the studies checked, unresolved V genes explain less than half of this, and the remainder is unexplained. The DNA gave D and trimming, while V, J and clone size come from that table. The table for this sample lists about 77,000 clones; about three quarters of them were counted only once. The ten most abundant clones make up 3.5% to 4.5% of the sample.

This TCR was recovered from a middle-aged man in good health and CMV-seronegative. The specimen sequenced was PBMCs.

Here the CDR3 is given as CASSESGYNEQFF. The base sequence is TGCGCCAGCAGTGAGAGCGGCTACAATGAGCAGTTCTTC. The V and J genes are TRBV10-2 and TRBJ2-1; tentative D gene TRBD2, with 5 bases matching. The junction shows trimming of 2 bases on V and 3 bases on J, plus 5 bases between the germline ends. The CDR3 covers 13 residues, taking in both the cysteine and the phenylalanine. Solely the CDR3 DNA is kept, with 39 bases framed from the first base. CDR1 and CDR2 are read off the germline V gene as WSHSY and SAAADI.